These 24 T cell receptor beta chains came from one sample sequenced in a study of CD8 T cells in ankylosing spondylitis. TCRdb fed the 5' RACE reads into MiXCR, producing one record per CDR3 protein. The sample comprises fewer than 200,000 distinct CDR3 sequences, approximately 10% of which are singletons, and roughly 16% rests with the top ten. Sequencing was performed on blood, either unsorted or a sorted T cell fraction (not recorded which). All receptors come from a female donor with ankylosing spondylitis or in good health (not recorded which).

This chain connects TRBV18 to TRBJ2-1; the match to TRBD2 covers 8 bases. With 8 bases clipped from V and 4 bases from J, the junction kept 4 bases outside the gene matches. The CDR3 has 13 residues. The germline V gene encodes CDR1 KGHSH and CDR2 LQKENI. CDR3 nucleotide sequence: TGTGCCAGCGTAACTAGCGGATACAATGAGCAGTTCTTC. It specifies CASVTSGYNEQFF.

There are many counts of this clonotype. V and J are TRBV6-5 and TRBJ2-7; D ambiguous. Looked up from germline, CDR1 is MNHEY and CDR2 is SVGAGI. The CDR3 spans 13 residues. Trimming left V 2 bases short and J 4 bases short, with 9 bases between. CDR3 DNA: TGTGCCAGCAGTTACGACCCCGGGTACGAGCAGTACTTC. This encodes CASSYDPGYEQYF.

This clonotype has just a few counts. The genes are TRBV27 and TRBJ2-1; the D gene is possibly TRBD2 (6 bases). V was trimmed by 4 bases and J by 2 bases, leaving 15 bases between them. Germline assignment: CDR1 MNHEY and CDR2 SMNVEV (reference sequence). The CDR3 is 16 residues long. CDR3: CASSSLRESTYNEQFF. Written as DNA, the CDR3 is TGTGCCAGCAGTTCCCTGCGGGAAAGTACCTACAATGAGCAGTTCTTC.

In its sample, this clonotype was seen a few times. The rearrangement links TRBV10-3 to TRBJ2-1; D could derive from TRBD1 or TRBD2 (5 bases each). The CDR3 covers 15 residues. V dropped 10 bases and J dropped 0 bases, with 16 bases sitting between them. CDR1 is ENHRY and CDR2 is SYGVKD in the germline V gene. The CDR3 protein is CATREGPSSYNEQFF. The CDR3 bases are TGTGCCACCCGAGAGGGGCCGAGCTCCTACAATGAGCAGTTCTTC.

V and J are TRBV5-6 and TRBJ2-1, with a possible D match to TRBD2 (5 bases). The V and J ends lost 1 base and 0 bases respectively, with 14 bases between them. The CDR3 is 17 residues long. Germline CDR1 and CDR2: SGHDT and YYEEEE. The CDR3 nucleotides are TGTGCCAGCAGCTTGTGGAGCAGCGGACTCTCCTACAATGAGCAGTTCTTC. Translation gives CASSLWSSGLSYNEQFF.

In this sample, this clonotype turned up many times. The CDR3 region is CAIRPTLAGTDTQYF. CDR3 sequence (DNA): TGTGCCATCAGACCTACGTTAGCGGGCACAGATACGCAGTATTTT. This chain uses TRBV10-3 with TRBJ2-3, with D perhaps matching TRBD2 (6 bases). Per the germline V gene, CDR1 is ENHRY and CDR2 is SYGVKD. CDR3 length: 15 amino acids. V was clipped by 6 bases and J by 1 base, with 14 bases between them.

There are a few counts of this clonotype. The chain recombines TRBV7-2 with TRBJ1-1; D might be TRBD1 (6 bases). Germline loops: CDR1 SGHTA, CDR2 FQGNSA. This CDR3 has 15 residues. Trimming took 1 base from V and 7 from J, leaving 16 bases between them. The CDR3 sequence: CASSLVGEGGGEAFF. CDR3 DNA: TGTGCCAGCAGCTTAGTAGGGGAGGGAGGGGGTGAAGCTTTCTTT.

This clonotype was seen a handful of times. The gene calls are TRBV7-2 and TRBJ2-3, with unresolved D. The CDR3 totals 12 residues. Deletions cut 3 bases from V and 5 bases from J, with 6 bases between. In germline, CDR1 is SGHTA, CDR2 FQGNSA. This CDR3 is CASSFRRDTQYF. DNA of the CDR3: TGTGCCAGCAGCTTCAGGAGAGATACGCAGTATTTT.

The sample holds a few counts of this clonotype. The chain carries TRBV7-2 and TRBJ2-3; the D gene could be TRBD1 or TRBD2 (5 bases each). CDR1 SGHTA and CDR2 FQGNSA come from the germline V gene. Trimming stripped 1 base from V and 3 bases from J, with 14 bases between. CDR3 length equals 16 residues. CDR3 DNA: TGTGCCAGCAGCTTAGGGGGAAGAGGGGTAACAGATACGCAGTATTTT. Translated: CASSLGGRGVTDTQYF.

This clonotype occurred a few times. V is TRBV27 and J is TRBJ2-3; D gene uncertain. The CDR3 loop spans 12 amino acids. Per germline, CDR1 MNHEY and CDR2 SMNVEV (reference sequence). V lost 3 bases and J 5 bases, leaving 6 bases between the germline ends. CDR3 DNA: TGTGCCAGCAGTTTGGAAGGAGATACGCAGTATTTT. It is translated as CASSLEGDTQYF.

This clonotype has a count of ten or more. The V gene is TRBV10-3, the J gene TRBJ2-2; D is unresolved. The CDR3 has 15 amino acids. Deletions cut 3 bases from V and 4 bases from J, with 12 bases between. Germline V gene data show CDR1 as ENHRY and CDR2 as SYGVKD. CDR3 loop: CAISDRTTITGELFF. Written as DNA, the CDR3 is TGTGCCATCAGTGACCGCACTACCATCACCGGGGAGCTGTTTTTT.

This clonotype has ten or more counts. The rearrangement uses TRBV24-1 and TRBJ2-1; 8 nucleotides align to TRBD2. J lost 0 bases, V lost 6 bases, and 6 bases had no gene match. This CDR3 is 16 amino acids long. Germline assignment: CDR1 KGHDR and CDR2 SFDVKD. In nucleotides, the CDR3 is TGTGCCACCAGTAGCGGGAGAGAAAGCTCCTACAATGAGCAGTTCTTC. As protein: CATSSGRESSYNEQFF.

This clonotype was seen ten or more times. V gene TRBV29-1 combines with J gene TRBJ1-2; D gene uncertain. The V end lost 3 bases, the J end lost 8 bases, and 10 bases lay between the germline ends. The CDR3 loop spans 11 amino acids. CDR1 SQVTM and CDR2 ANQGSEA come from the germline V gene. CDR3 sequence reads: CSVDRGRGYTF. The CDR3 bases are TGCAGCGTTGATCGAGGAAGAGGCTACACCTTC.

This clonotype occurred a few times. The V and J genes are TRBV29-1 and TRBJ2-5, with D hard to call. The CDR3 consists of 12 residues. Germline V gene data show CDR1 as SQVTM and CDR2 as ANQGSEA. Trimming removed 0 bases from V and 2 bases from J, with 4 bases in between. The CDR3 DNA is TGCAGCGTTGAAGATCGTCAAGAGACCCAGTACTTC. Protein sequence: CSVEDRQETQYF.

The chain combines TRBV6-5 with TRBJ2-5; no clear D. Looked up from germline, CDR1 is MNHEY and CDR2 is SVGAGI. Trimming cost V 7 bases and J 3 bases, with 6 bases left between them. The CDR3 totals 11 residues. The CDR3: CASTNEETQYF. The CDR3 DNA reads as TGTGCCAGCACCAATGAAGAGACCCAGTACTTC.

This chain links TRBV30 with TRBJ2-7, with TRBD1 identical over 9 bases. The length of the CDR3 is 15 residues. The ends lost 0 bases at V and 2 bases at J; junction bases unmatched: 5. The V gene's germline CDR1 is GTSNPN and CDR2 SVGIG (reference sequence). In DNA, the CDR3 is TGTGCCTGGAGTGTACTAGGGACAGGGACCTACGAGCAGTACTTC. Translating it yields CAWSVLGTGTYEQYF.

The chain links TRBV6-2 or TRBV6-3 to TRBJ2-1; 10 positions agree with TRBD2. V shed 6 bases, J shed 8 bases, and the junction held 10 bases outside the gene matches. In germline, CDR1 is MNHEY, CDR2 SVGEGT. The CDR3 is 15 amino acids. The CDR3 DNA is TGTGCCAGCAGGCTGACTAGCGGGTATTGGGATGAGCAGTTCTTC. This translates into CASRLTSGYWDEQFF.

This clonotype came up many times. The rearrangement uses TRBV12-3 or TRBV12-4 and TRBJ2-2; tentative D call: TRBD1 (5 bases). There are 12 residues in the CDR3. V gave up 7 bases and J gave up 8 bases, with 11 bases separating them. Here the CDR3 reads CASTHGAGELFF. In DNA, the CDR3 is TGTGCCAGCACCCATGGGGCAGGGGAGCTGTTTTTT.

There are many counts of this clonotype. In DNA form, the CDR3 reads TGCAGTGCTTACGCTCCTAACTATGGCTACACCTTC. It codes for CSAYAPNYGYTF. The gene calls are TRBV20-1 and TRBJ1-2; D not resolved. The germline gives CDR1 DFQATT, CDR2 SNEGSKA (reference sequence). The CDR3 sequence is 12 residues long. V shed 5 bases and J shed 0 bases, with 7 bases lying between them.

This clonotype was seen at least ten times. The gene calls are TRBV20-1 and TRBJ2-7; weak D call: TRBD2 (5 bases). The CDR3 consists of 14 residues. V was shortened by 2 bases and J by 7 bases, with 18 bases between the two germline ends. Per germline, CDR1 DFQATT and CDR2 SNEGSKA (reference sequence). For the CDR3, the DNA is TGCAGTGCTAGATCTGGGTTCAGGACGGGGGAGCAGTACTTC. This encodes CSARSGFRTGEQYF.

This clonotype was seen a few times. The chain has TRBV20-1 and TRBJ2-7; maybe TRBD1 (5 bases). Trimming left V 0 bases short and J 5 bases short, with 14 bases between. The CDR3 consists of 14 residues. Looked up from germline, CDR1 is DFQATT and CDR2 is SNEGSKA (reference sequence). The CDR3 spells CSARDGPDSDEQYF. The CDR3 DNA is TGCAGTGCTAGAGATGGCCCTGACAGTGACGAGCAGTACTTC.

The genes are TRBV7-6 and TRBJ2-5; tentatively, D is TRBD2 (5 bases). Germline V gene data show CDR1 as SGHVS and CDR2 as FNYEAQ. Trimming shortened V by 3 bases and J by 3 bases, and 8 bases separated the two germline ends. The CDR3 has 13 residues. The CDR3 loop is CASSFNGKETQYF. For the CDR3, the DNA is TGTGCCAGCAGCTTCAACGGGAAAGAGACCCAGTACTTC.

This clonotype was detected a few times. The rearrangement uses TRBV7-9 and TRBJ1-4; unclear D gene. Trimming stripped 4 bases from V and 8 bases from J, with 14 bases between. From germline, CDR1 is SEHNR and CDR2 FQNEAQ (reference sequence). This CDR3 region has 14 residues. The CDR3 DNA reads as TGTGCCAGCAGCTCTCCCTCTAGGCCAGAAAAACTGTTTTTT. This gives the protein CASSSPSRPEKLFF.

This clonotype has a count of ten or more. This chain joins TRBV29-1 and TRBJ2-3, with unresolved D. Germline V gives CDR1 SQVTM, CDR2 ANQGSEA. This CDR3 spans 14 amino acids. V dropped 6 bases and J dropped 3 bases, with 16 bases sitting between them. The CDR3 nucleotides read TGCAGCGTCACGGCAGGAGTGAGGACAGATACGCAGTATTTT. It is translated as CSVTAGVRTDTQYF.